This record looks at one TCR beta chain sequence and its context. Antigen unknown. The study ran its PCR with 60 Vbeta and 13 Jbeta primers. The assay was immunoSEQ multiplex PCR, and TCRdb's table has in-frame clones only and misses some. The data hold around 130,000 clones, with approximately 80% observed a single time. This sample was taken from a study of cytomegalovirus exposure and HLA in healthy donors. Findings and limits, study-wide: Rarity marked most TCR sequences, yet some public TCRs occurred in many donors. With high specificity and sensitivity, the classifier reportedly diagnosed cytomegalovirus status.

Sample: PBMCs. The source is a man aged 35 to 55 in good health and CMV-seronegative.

The CDR3 is CASSPREGRGIEAFF. Here the CDR3 DNA reads TGTGCCAGCTCACCAAGGGAGGGGCGAGGTATTGAAGCTTTCTTT. The V gene is TRBV18, the J gene TRBJ1-1, with a weak D call TRBD1 (5 bases). Trimming pared 2 bases from V and 7 bases from J, leaving 17 bases between. This CDR3 has 15 residues. Germline V gene sequence: CDR1 KGHSH, CDR2 LQKENI.